The sequence of this T cell receptor beta chain was determined in a study of T-cell reconstitution after alpha-beta-depleted transplantation in children. Study-level points and caveats: The origin of alpha-beta T cells about two months after transplant was reportedly several hundred expanded graft clones.

Construction of the TCRbeta library involved unique molecular identifiers. From the PCR reads, TCRdb called clonotypes with MiXCR, one entry per CDR3 protein. Found here are 98,000 or so distinct CDR3 sequences, more than 20% of them singletons; the top ten hold 20% to 25%. Concerning this clonotype itself: Its antigen remains unidentified.

From germline, CDR1 is KGHSH and CDR2 LQKENI. The V segment lost 3 bases and the J segment 10 bases; nucleotides outside the gene matches: 7. The CDR3 contains 14 residues. The clonotype was recovered from a boy aged 2-15 years with acute lymphoblastic leukemia, due to receive a stem cell transplant. The gene calls are TRBV18 and TRBJ2-1; TRBD2 aligns across 9 bases. The sequencing here drew on PBMCs, taken before TCRalphabeta/CD19-depleted stem cell transplant. The CDR3, as DNA: TGTGCCAGCTCACCGCACCGACTAGCGGAGGAGCAGTTCTTC. Translation: CASSPHRLAEEQFF.